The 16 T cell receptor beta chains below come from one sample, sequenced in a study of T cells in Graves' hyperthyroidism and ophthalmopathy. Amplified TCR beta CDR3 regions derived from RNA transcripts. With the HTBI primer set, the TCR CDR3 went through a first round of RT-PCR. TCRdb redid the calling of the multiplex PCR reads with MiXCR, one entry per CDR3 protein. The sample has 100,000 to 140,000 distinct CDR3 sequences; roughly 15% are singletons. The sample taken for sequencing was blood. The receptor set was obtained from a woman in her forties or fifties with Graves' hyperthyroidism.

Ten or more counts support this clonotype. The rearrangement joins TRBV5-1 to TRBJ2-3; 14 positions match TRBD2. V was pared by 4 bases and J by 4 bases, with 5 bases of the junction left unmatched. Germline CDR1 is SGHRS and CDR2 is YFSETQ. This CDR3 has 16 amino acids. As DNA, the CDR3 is TGCGCCAGCAGCGACGGACTAGCGGGAGGATCAGATACGCAGTATTTT. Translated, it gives CASSDGLAGGSDTQYF. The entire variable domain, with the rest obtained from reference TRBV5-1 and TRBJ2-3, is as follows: KAGVTQTPRYLIKTRGQQVTLSCSPISGHRSVSWYQQTPGQGLQFLFEYFSETQRNKGNFPGRFSGRQFSNSRSEMNVSTLELGDSALYLCASSDGLAGGSDTQYFGPGTRLTVL.

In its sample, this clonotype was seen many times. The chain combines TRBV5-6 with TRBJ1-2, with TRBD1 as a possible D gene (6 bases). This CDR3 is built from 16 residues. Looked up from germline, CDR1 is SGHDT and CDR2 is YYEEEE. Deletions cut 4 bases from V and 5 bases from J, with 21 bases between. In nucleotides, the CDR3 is TGTGCCAGCAGCCCTATCACCCAAGGACAGTCGTATGGCTACACCTTC. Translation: CASSPITQGQSYGYTF.

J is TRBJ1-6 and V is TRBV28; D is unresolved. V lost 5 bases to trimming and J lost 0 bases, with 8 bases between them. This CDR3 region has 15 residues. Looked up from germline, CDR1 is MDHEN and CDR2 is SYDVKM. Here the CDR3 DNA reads TGTGCCAGCAGTCCCCGGGGCTCCTATAATTCACCCCTCCACTTT. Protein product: CASSPRGSYNSPLHF. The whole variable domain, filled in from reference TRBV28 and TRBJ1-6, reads DVKVTQSSRYLVKRTGEKVFLECVQDMDHENMFWYRQDPGLGLRLIYFSYDVKMKEKGDIPEGYSVSREKKERFSLILESASTNQTSMYLCASSPRGSYNSPLHFGNGTRLTVT.

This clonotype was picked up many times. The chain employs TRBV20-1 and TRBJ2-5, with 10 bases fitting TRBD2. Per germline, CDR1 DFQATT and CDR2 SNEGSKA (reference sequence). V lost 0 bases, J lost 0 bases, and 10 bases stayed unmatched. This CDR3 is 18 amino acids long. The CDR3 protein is CSARDHTGTSDHQETQYF. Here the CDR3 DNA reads TGCAGTGCTAGAGATCATACGGGGACTAGCGACCACCAAGAGACCCAGTACTTC.

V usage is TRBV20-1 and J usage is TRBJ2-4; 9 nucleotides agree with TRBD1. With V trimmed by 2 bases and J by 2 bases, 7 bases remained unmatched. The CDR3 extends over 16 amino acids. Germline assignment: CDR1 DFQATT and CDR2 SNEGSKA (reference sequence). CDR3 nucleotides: TGCAGTGCTAGATTAACAGGGGGCGCTTCCAAAAACATTCAGTACTTC. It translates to CSARLTGGASKNIQYF.

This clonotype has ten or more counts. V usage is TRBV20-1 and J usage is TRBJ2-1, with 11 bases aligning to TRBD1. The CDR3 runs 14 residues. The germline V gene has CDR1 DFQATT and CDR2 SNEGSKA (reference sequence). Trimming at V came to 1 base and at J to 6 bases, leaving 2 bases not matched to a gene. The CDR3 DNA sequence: TGCAGTGCTAGAGTGGGACAGGGGGTCAATGAGCAGTTCTTC. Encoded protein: CSARVGQGVNEQFF.

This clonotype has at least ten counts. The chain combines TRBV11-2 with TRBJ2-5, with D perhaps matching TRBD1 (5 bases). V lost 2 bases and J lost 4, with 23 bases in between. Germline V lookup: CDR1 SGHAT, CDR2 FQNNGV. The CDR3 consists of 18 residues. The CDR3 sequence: CASSLRPSAGHQGETQYF. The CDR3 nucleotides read TGTGCCAGCAGCTTACGACCCTCGGCAGGACACCAAGGAGAGACCCAGTACTTC.

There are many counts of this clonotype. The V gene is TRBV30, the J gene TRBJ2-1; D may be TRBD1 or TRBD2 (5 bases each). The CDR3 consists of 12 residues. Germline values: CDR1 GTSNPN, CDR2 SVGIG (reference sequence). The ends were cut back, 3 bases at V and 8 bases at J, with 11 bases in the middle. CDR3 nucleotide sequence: TGTGCCTGGAGGTGGGGGTCAGATGAGCAGTTCTTC. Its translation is CAWRWGSDEQFF.

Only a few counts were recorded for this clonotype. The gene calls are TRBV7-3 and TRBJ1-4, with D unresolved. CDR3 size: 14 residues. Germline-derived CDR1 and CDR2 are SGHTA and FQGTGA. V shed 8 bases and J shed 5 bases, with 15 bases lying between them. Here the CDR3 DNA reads TGTGCCAGCGACCACAAGGGCTGGAATGAAAAACTGTTTTTT. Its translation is CASDHKGWNEKLFF.

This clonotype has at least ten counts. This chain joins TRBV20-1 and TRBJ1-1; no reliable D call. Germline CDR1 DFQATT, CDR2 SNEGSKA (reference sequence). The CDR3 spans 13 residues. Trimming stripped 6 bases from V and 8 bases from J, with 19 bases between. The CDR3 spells CSAQTRLRGEAFF. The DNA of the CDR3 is TGCAGTGCACAAACACGGCTGAGAGGGGAAGCTTTCTTT.

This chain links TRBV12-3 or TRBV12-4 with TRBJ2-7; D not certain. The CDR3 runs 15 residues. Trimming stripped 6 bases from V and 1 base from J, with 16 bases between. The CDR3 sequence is CASRQTPYLSYEQYF. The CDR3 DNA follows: TGTGCCAGCAGACAGACTCCCTACTTGTCCTACGAGCAGTACTTC.

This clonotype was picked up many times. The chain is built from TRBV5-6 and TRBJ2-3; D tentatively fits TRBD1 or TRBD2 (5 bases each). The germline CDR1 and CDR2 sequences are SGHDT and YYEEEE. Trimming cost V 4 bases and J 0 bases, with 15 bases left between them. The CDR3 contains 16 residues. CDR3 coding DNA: TGTGCCAGCAGCCCGCTGGGACGGTCTAGCACAGATACGCAGTATTTT. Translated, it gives CASSPLGRSSTDTQYF.

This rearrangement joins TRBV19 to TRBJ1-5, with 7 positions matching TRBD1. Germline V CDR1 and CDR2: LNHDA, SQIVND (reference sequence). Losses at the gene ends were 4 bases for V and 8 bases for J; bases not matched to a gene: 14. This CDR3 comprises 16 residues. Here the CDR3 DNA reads TGTGCCAGTAGTACTTCTTCGACAGGGAAGGTGGAGCCCCAGCATTTT. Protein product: CASSTSSTGKVEPQHF.

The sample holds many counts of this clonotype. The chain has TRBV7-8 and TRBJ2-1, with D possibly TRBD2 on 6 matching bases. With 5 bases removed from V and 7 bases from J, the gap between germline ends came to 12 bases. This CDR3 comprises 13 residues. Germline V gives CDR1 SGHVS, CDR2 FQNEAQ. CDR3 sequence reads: CASSGGSGNEQFF. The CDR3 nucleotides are TGTGCCAGCAGCGGAGGAAGCGGGAATGAGCAGTTCTTC. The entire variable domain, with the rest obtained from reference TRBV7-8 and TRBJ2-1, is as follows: GAGVSQSPRYKVAKRGQDVALRCDPISGHVSLFWYQQALGQGPEFLTYFQNEAQLDKSGLPSDRFFAERPEGSVSTLKIQRTQQEDSAVYLCASSGGSGNEQFFGPGTRLTVL.

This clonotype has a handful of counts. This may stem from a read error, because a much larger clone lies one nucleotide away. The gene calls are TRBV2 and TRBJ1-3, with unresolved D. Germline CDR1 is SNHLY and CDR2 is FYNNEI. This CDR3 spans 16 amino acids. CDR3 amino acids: CASSATNLDSGSTIYF. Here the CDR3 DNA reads TGTGCCAGCAGTGCAACCAATCTCGACTCTGGAAGCACCATATATTTT.

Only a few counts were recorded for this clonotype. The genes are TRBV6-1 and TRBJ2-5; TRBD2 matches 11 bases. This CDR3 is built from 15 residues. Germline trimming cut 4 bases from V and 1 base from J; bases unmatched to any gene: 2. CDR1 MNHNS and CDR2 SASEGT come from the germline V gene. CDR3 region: CASSALAGGQETQYF. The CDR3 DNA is TGTGCCAGCAGTGCCCTAGCGGGAGGCCAAGAGACCCAGTACTTC.